The 2 T cell receptor beta chains below all came from one sample that was sequenced in a study of blood T cell repertoires in COVID-19. The method was immunoSEQ multiplex PCR; TCRdb's version includes in-frame clones alone and lacks a portion of them. Of around 120,000 clones listed, over 80% are singletons. The sequenced sample was peripheral blood. These TCRs come from a woman between 70 and 85 years old with acute or convalescent COVID-19.

This sequence joins TRBV2 and TRBJ2-1; the match to TRBD1 covers 8 bases. CDR1 and CDR2 from the germline V gene are SNHLY and FYNNEI. The CDR3 covers 16 residues. V lost 4 bases and J lost 2; bases outside the gene matches: 7. CDR3 amino acids: CASSVQPGQAYNEQFF. Written as DNA, the CDR3 is TGTGCCAGCAGTGTACAACCGGGACAGGCCTACAATGAGCAGTTCTTC.

The gene calls are TRBV7-6 and TRBJ2-3, with 7 bases identical to TRBD2. After removal of 1 base from V and 6 bases from J, the junction contained 7 bases not matched to a gene. The CDR3 length is 15 residues. Looked up from germline, CDR1 is SGHVS and CDR2 is FNYEAQ. The CDR3 sequence: CASSLVAGVMDTQYF. The CDR3 bases are TGTGCCAGCAGCTTAGTGGCGGGGGTGATGGATACGCAGTATTTT.